This TCR beta chain emerged from a study of cytomegalovirus exposure and HLA in healthy donors. Findings and limits, study-wide: Presence/absence analyses took donor sequencing depth as roughly uniform. A reported reduction in N-insertions relative to the roughly 610-donor mean was seen in an Asian-associated ancestry cluster in a later analysis. The study flagged 150 to 200 TCR beta chains as cytomegalovirus-associated.

This CDR3 has 18 residues. The germline CDR1 and CDR2 sequences are SEHNR and FQNEAQ (reference sequence). To note about this clone: The antigen remains unidentified. Mismatch with germline at one junction end may stem from a read error.

PCR employed 60 Vbeta and 13 Jbeta primers. Produced via immunoSEQ multiplex PCR; TCRdb's table is partial and in-frame only. The top ten hold around 2.2% of the sample, which has fewer than 200,000 clones, about 80% seen once. Sequencing input: PBMCs. This clonotype was sampled from a woman under 40 in good health and CMV-seronegative. This rearrangement joins TRBV7-9 to TRBJ2-1, with 8 bases aligning to TRBD2. CDR3 sequence (DNA): TGTTCCAGCAGCTTAGTTCGGTTGCGGGGGGCCTCCTACAATGAGCAGTTCTTC. This sequence encodes CSSSLVRLRGASYNEQFF.